This TCR beta chain was observed in a study of tumor-infiltrating lymphocytes in primary liver carcinoma. Across the whole study: The five patients, who were men and women, ranged in age from 30 to 69 years. Study-wide points: Tumor top-250-clone fractions significantly exceeded those of blood (p = 0.039).

Between about 20 and 30 mg of unsorted bulk tissue served as the source from which RNA and DNA were co-extracted. The cohort consisted of patients whose primary liver carcinoma was surgically resected. The CDR3 is 16 residues long. Germline CDR1 reads LGHNA; CDR2 reads YNFKEQ. As regards this clonotype: Its antigen remains unknown. The junction differs from germline at one of its ends, possibly a read error.

A constant-region primer primed TCR beta cDNA synthesis from about 0.55 ug of total RNA. Researchers made the TCR beta libraries by running three nested multiplex PCR rounds with slightly modified ARM-PCR. For around 10 cycles apiece, the opening two PCR rounds ran with TRBV1-TRBV30 forward primers and a C-beta reverse primer. TCRdb fed the multiplex PCR reads into MiXCR, producing one record per CDR3 protein. The data hold fewer than 85,000 distinct CDR3 sequences, with roughly 69% observed a single time. The specimen sequenced was tumor-adjacent normal liver tissue. V and J are TRBV4-2 and TRBJ2-3, with 8 positions matching TRBD2. The sequence came from a middle-aged man with primary liver carcinoma and hepatitis B virus infection. The CDR3 loop is CGSSQDLGTSGGTQYF. The CDR3 coding sequence is TGTGGCAGCAGCCAAGATTTGGGGACTAGTGGCGGTACGCAGTATTTT.